This T cell receptor beta chain was sequenced in a study of T cell changes during pregnancy in multiple sclerosis. The trim removed 1 base at V and 15 bases at J, leaving 14 bases unmatched. This CDR3 spans 15 amino acids. Germline V gives CDR1 SNHLY, CDR2 FYNNEI. Sequencing used immunoSEQ multiplex PCR; TCRdb keeps in-frame clones, though not all of them. Of 40,000 or so clones listed, about 90% are singletons. This clonotype was sampled from a female donor with multiple sclerosis, enrolled in a pregnancy study. The sample in question was CD4+ T cells from peripheral blood mononuclear cells, obtained before pregnancy. This sequence joins TRBV2 and TRBJ1-5; 8 positions match TRBD1. The CDR3 coding sequence is TGTGCCAGCAGTGAAGGGCCGTCAAACAGGGGGAGGTGGCATTTT. Protein product: CASSEGPSNRGRWHF.